The rows below give T cell receptor beta chains drawn from one sample of a study of T-cell reconstitution after alpha-beta-depleted transplantation in children. Using its own MiXCR run on the PCR reads, TCRdb lists one record per CDR3 protein. The data show 350,000 to 450,000 distinct CDR3 sequences, with 10% to 15% seen just once and roughly 4.3% held by the top ten. The sequenced sample was PBMCs, obtained from the stem cell graft. These receptors were taken from a human donor who donated a stem cell graft to a child with Fanconi anemia. Both conserved end residues are part of each CDR3. D genes are given only for firm matches. Some rows have no size entry. The others give once, few or many, or a class for an expanded clone.

clone size	D gene	CDR3 length	V gene	J gene	CDR3 DNA	CDR3 protein
many	NA	16	TRBV12-3/TRBV12-4	TRBJ1-1	TGTGCCAGCAGTGGCTACCCGGGGGACCTGAACACTGAAGCTTTCTTT	CASSGYPGDLNTEAFF
NA	TRBD1	14	TRBV20-1	TRBJ1-4	TGCAGTGCTAGAACAGGGGCAGAGGGTGAAAAACTGTTTTTT	CSARTGAEGEKLFF
few	TRBD2	14	TRBV7-8	TRBJ2-3	TGTGCCAGCAGCCCTAGCGGGGCTACAGATACGCAGTATTTT	CASSPSGATDTQYF
few	NA	14	TRBV5-5	TRBJ1-4	TGTGCCAGCAGCTTGCCGGAGATGGGTGAAAAACTGTTTTTT	CASSLPEMGEKLFF
many	NA	13	TRBV29-1	TRBJ2-5	TGCAGCGTTGACGGACTTCGGCGGGAGACCCAGTACTTC	CSVDGLRRETQYF
many	NA	14	TRBV29-1	TRBJ2-3	TGCAGCGTCGAGGGGACTCTGCGGCGGGATACGCAGTATTTT	CSVEGTLRRDTQYF
NA	NA	13	TRBV20-1	TRBJ2-3	TGCAGTGCTAGAGATGTCCGCACAGATACGCAGTATTTT	CSARDVRTDTQYF
many	NA	16	TRBV5-1	TRBJ2-6	TGCGCCAGCAGCTTGGCCCCTGTTGCTGGGGCCAACGTCCTGACTTTC	CASSLAPVAGANVLTF
NA	TRBD1	17	TRBV29-1	TRBJ2-6	TGCAGCGTTGAAGAGGGACAGGGTTTAGCTGGGGCCAACGTCCTGACTTTC	CSVEEGQGLAGANVLTF
NA	TRBD1	16	TRBV19	TRBJ2-4	TGTGCCAGCAAACTCTCCCCCGGGACAGGCAAAAACATTCAGTACTTC	CASKLSPGTGKNIQYF
NA	TRBD1	14	TRBV28	TRBJ1-1	TGTGCCAGCAGTCCCCGTGGACAGGGCTATGAAGCTTTCTTT	CASSPRGQGYEAFF
few	NA	14	TRBV9	TRBJ2-7	TGTGCCAGCAGCGTAGGAGGGCGGACCTACGAGCAGTACTTC	CASSVGGRTYEQYF
many	TRBD1	15	TRBV6-5	TRBJ2-6	TGTGCCAGCAGTTACTTCCTAGGACAGGGGAACGTCCTGACTTTC	CASSYFLGQGNVLTF
NA	NA	15	TRBV5-1	TRBJ1-1	TGCGCCAGCAGCTTGGTGAGCAGAACGAACACTGAAGCTTTCTTT	CASSLVSRTNTEAFF
NA	TRBD1	14	TRBV5-1	TRBJ1-1	TGCGCCAGCTCGAGGGTTCAGGGGGGCACTGAAGCTTTCTTT	CASSRVQGGTEAFF
few	NA	16	TRBV5-1	TRBJ2-1	TGCGCCAGCAGCCCGGCCGGGATCTCCAACAACAATGAGCAGTTCTTC	CASSPAGISNNNEQFF
NA	TRBD2	18	TRBV12-3/TRBV12-4	TRBJ2-3	TGTACCTTCTGCCCTTTACTAGCGGGGGTCTCTAGCACAGATACGCAGTATTTT	CTFCPLLAGVSSTDTQYF